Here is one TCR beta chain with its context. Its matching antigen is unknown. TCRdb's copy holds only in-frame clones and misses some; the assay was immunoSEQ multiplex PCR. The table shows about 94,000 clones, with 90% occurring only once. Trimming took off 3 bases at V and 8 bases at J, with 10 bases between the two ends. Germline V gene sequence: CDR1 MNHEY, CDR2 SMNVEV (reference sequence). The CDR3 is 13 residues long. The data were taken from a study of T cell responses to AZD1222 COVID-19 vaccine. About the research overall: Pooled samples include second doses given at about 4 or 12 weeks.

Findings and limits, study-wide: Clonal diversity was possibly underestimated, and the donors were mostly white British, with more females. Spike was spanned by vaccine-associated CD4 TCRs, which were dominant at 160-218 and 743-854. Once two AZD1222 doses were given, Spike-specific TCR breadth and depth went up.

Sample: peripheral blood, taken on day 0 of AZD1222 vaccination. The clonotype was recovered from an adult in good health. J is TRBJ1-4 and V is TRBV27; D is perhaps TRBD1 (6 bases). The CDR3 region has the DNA TGTGCCAGCAGTTTCTCAGGGGTCGAAAAACTGTTTTTT. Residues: CASSFSGVEKLFF.